These T cell receptor beta chains were read from a single sample in a study of PD-1 blockade in classical Hodgkin lymphoma. TCRdb's table, derived via immunoSEQ multiplex PCR, lists solely in-frame clones and lacks some. The profile shows 25,000 to 30,000 clones, around 80% of them singletons. Sequenced here: CD4+ T cells from blood, sampled before the fourth cycle of nivolumab. The origin of the receptors is a human donor with classical Hodgkin lymphoma. The CDR3 runs from the conserved cysteine through the conserved F or W. The order of the fields is clone size, J gene, D gene, V gene, CDR3 protein, CDR3 DNA. The D gene is left open where the match is weak. Clone size is stated in some rows and not others, as once, few, many or a class when expanded.

abundance: NA
j_gene: TRBJ2-5
d_gene: NA
v_gene: TRBV7-9
CDR3aa: CASSKRTEQETQYF
CDR3nt: TGTGCCAGCAGCAAACGGACAGAACAAGAGACCCAGTACTTC

abundance: NA
j_gene: TRBJ1-1
d_gene: TRBD1
v_gene: TRBV7-9
CDR3aa: CASSSRGTVTRKTFF
CDR3nt: TGTGCCAGCAGCTCCCGAGGGACAGTTACCCGAAAAACTTTCTTT

abundance: NA
j_gene: TRBJ1-5
d_gene: NA
v_gene: TRBV9
CDR3aa: CASSVDGSNQPQHF
CDR3nt: TGTGCCAGCAGCGTAGACGGTAGCAATCAGCCCCAGCATTTT

abundance: once
j_gene: TRBJ1-5
d_gene: NA
v_gene: TRBV18
CDR3aa: CASSQGVPSNQPQHF
CDR3nt: TGTGCCAGCTCACAGGGCGTACCTAGCAATCAGCCCCAGCATTTT

abundance: few
j_gene: TRBJ2-1
d_gene: TRBD2
v_gene: TRBV5-1
CDR3aa: CASSPLLAGEYNEQFF
CDR3nt: TGCGCCAGCAGCCCACTCCTAGCGGGGGAATACAATGAGCAGTTCTTC

abundance: NA
j_gene: TRBJ1-5
d_gene: NA
v_gene: TRBV6-5
CDR3aa: CASSAGSGNQPQHF
CDR3nt: TGTGCCAGCAGTGCGGGGTCGGGCAATCAGCCCCAGCATTTT

abundance: few
j_gene: TRBJ2-2
d_gene: NA
v_gene: TRBV5-1
CDR3aa: CASSLAGTGELFF
CDR3nt: TGCGCCAGCAGCCTAGCAGGGACAGGGGAGCTGTTTTTT

abundance: once
j_gene: TRBJ2-2
d_gene: TRBD1
v_gene: TRBV7-9
CDR3aa: CASTLTGVSTGELFF
CDR3nt: TGTGCCAGCACCCTGACAGGGGTTAGCACCGGGGAGCTGTTTTTT

abundance: NA
j_gene: TRBJ1-1
d_gene: TRBD1
v_gene: TRBV15
CDR3aa: CATSGQGRTEAFF
CDR3nt: TGTGCCACCAGTGGACAGGGCCGGACTGAAGCTTTCTTT

abundance: NA
j_gene: TRBJ1-1
d_gene: NA
v_gene: TRBV6-1
CDR3aa: CASSGVGTEAFF
CDR3nt: TGTGCCAGCAGTGGTGTGGGCACTGAAGCTTTCTTT

abundance: NA
j_gene: TRBJ1-4
d_gene: TRBD1
v_gene: TRBV10-3
CDR3aa: CAIRDREGEKLFF
CDR3nt: TGTGCCATCAGGGACAGGGAAGGGGAAAAACTGTTTTTT

abundance: NA
j_gene: TRBJ1-2
d_gene: NA
v_gene: TRBV6-5
CDR3aa: CASRPPGLRIYGYTF
CDR3nt: TGTGCCAGCAGACCCCCAGGGTTGCGCATCTATGGCTACACCTTC

abundance: once
j_gene: TRBJ1-2
d_gene: NA
v_gene: TRBV6-5
CDR3aa: CASSGGIPDYGYTF
CDR3nt: TGTGCCAGCAGTGGGGGGATACCCGACTATGGCTACACCTTC

abundance: once
j_gene: TRBJ2-3
d_gene: NA
v_gene: TRBV5-1
CDR3aa: CASIDTPSTDTQYF
CDR3nt: TGCGCCAGCATCGACACTCCTAGCACAGATACGCAGTATTTT

abundance: NA
j_gene: TRBJ1-3
d_gene: NA
v_gene: TRBV5-1
CDR3aa: CASSLESLSSGNTIYF
CDR3nt: TGCGCCAGCAGCTTGGAGTCCTTAAGCTCTGGAAACACCATATATTTT

abundance: NA
j_gene: TRBJ1-1
d_gene: NA
v_gene: TRBV6-5
CDR3aa: CASSYSWMAEAFF
CDR3nt: TGTGCCAGCAGTTACTCCTGGATGGCTGAAGCTTTCTTT

abundance: NA
j_gene: TRBJ2-2
d_gene: NA
v_gene: TRBV20-1
CDR3aa: CSAPKTGELFF
CDR3nt: TGCAGTGCTCCTAAAACCGGGGAGCTGTTTTTT

abundance: NA
j_gene: TRBJ2-3
d_gene: NA
v_gene: TRBV19
CDR3aa: CASSSGRGTDTQYF
CDR3nt: TGTGCCAGTAGTAGTGGCAGGGGCACAGATACGCAGTATTTT

abundance: NA
j_gene: TRBJ1-2
d_gene: NA
v_gene: TRBV5-1
CDR3aa: CASGEGPYGYTF
CDR3nt: TGCGCCAGCGGGGAGGGACCCTATGGCTACACCTTC

abundance: NA
j_gene: TRBJ2-2
d_gene: TRBD1
v_gene: TRBV6-5
CDR3aa: CASSYEPTGIGGELFF
CDR3nt: TGTGCCAGCAGTTACGAACCGACAGGGATTGGCGGGGAGCTGTTTTTT

abundance: NA
j_gene: TRBJ1-2
d_gene: NA
v_gene: TRBV5-1
CDR3aa: CASSLSEQDLTF
CDR3nt: TGCGCCAGCAGCTTGTCTGAGCAGGATCTCACCTTC

abundance: NA
j_gene: TRBJ1-3
d_gene: NA
v_gene: TRBV5-1
CDR3aa: CASSLWGSGYSGNTIYF
CDR3nt: TGCGCCAGCAGCTTGTGGGGTTCGGGATACTCTGGAAACACCATATATTTT

abundance: NA
j_gene: TRBJ1-5
d_gene: NA
v_gene: TRBV6-6
CDR3aa: CASGSAGRFQPQHF
CDR3nt: TGTGCCAGCGGGTCGGCAGGGCGATTTCAGCCCCAGCATTTT

abundance: NA
j_gene: TRBJ2-3
d_gene: NA
v_gene: TRBV7-9
CDR3aa: CASSLAGHTDTQYF
CDR3nt: TGTGCCAGCAGCTTAGCGGGGCACACAGATACGCAGTATTTT

abundance: few
j_gene: TRBJ1-2
d_gene: NA
v_gene: TRBV7-9
CDR3aa: CASSFGQNYGYTF
CDR3nt: TGTGCCAGCAGCTTCGGCCAGAACTATGGCTACACCTTC

abundance: NA
j_gene: TRBJ1-1
d_gene: TRBD1
v_gene: TRBV5-1
CDR3aa: CASSLEGATTEAFF
CDR3nt: TGCGCCAGCAGCTTGGAGGGGGCAACCACTGAAGCTTTCTTT

abundance: NA
j_gene: TRBJ1-6
d_gene: NA
v_gene: TRBV5-1
CDR3aa: CASSSVELAPLHF
CDR3nt: TGCGCCAGCAGTAGCGTTGAGTTGGCACCCCTCCACTTT

abundance: NA
j_gene: TRBJ2-6
d_gene: NA
v_gene: TRBV5-6
CDR3aa: CASSLRLSGANVLTF
CDR3nt: TGTGCCAGCAGCTTGCGACTGTCTGGGGCCAACGTCCTGACTTTC

abundance: NA
j_gene: TRBJ1-4
d_gene: TRBD1
v_gene: TRBV23-1
CDR3aa: CASSQSQGAPNEKLFF
CDR3nt: TGCGCCAGCAGTCAATCTCAGGGGGCTCCTAATGAAAAACTGTTTTTT

abundance: few
j_gene: TRBJ1-5
d_gene: NA
v_gene: TRBV7-9
CDR3aa: CASSLEDGNQPQHF
CDR3nt: TGTGCCAGCAGCTTAGAGGACGGAAATCAGCCCCAGCATTTT

abundance: NA
j_gene: TRBJ2-4
d_gene: NA
v_gene: TRBV19
CDR3aa: CASSLDHRALTNIQYF
CDR3nt: TGTGCCAGTAGTCTTGACCACAGGGCTTTGACAAACATTCAGTACTTC

abundance: NA
j_gene: TRBJ2-3
d_gene: NA
v_gene: TRBV5-1
CDR3aa: CASSLEDGRTQYF
CDR3nt: TGCGCCAGCAGCTTGGAGGACGGTAGGACGCAGTATTTT

abundance: NA
j_gene: TRBJ1-3
d_gene: NA
v_gene: TRBV6-1
CDR3aa: CASKMQGAGNTIYF
CDR3nt: TGTGCCAGCAAGATGCAAGGAGCTGGAAACACCATATATTTT

abundance: NA
j_gene: TRBJ2-1
d_gene: TRBD2
v_gene: TRBV27
CDR3aa: CASSLKRGDNEQFF
CDR3nt: TGTGCCAGCAGTTTAAAGCGGGGGGATAATGAGCAGTTCTTC

abundance: NA
j_gene: TRBJ2-1
d_gene: NA
v_gene: TRBV5-1
CDR3aa: CASSLAGDSYNEQFF
CDR3nt: TGCGCCAGCAGCTTGGCGGGCGATTCCTACAATGAGCAGTTCTTC

abundance: NA
j_gene: TRBJ1-2
d_gene: NA
v_gene: TRBV6-5
CDR3aa: CASTGRSPGGYTF
CDR3nt: TGTGCCAGCACCGGCAGGAGCCCCGGTGGCTACACCTTC

abundance: NA
j_gene: TRBJ1-5
d_gene: TRBD1
v_gene: TRBV5-1
CDR3aa: CASSPGQGRNQPQHF
CDR3nt: TGCGCCAGCAGCCCTGGACAGGGCCGGAATCAGCCCCAGCATTTT

abundance: NA
j_gene: TRBJ2-3
d_gene: TRBD2
v_gene: TRBV5-1
CDR3aa: CASSLAGENTDTQYF
CDR3nt: TGCGCCAGCAGCTTAGCGGGGGAAAACACAGATACGCAGTATTTT

abundance: NA
j_gene: TRBJ2-2
d_gene: TRBD2
v_gene: TRBV5-1
CDR3aa: CASSLGLAGQLSGELFF
CDR3nt: TGCGCCAGCAGCTTGGGTCTAGCGGGGCAACTCTCGGGGGAGCTGTTTTTT

abundance: NA
j_gene: TRBJ1-3
d_gene: TRBD1
v_gene: TRBV6-6
CDR3aa: CASRKGTDSGNTIYF
CDR3nt: TGTGCCAGCAGAAAAGGGACAGACTCTGGAAACACCATATATTTT

abundance: NA
j_gene: TRBJ1-1
d_gene: TRBD1
v_gene: TRBV5-1
CDR3aa: CASRRTGISSNTEAFF
CDR3nt: TGCGCCAGCAGACGGACAGGGATCAGCTCGAATACTGAAGCTTTCTTT

abundance: once
j_gene: TRBJ2-5
d_gene: TRBD1
v_gene: TRBV6-1
CDR3aa: CASSGQGGGETQYF
CDR3nt: TGTGCCAGCAGTGGACAGGGGGGAGGAGAGACCCAGTACTTC

abundance: NA
j_gene: TRBJ1-4
d_gene: TRBD1
v_gene: TRBV19
CDR3aa: CASSILGTGTEKLFF
CDR3nt: TGTGCCAGTAGTATACTGGGGACAGGGACCGAAAAACTGTTTTTT

abundance: NA
j_gene: TRBJ2-3
d_gene: NA
v_gene: TRBV5-1
CDR3aa: CASSFGATDTQYF
CDR3nt: TGCGCCAGCAGCTTCGGGGCCACAGATACGCAGTATTTT

abundance: once
j_gene: TRBJ2-3
d_gene: TRBD2
v_gene: TRBV5-1
CDR3aa: CASSLDWRGSTDTQYF
CDR3nt: TGCGCCAGCAGCTTGGATTGGCGGGGGAGCACAGATACGCAGTATTTT

abundance: NA
j_gene: TRBJ2-5
d_gene: NA
v_gene: TRBV6-6
CDR3aa: CASSYSGNQETQYF
CDR3nt: TGTGCCAGCAGTTACTCAGGGAACCAAGAGACCCAGTACTTC

abundance: NA
j_gene: TRBJ1-1
d_gene: NA
v_gene: TRBV27
CDR3aa: CASSYTGRNTEAFF
CDR3nt: TGTGCCAGTAGCTACACGGGCCGGAACACTGAAGCTTTCTTT

abundance: NA
j_gene: TRBJ1-1
d_gene: NA
v_gene: TRBV11-2
CDR3aa: CASSFSQGSTEAFF
CDR3nt: TGTGCCAGCAGCTTTAGTCAGGGGTCAACTGAAGCTTTCTTT